The rows below give T cell receptor beta chains drawn from one sample of a study of cytomegalovirus exposure and HLA in healthy donors. Some clones are missing from TCRdb's copy, which holds only in-frame ones; the method was immunoSEQ multiplex PCR. The table shows under 200,000 clones, with approximately 70% occurring only once. The specimen sequenced was PBMCs. The receptor source for this set is a woman in her twenties or thirties in good health and CMV-seronegative. Both conserved end residues are part of each CDR3. D genes are given only for firm matches. Only part of the rows carry a size: once, few, many, or a class if the clone is expanded.

D | size | J | V | DNA | CDR3
. | . | TRBJ2-2 | TRBV7-2 | TGTGCCAGCAGCTTTTCCCAGGTGACCTTCACCGGGGAGCTGTTTTTT | CASSFSQVTFTGELFF
. | . | TRBJ2-7 | TRBV6-6 | TGTGCCAGCAGTTACTCAAACAACTACGAGCAGTACTTC | CASSYSNNYEQYF
. | . | TRBJ1-5 | TRBV5-6 | TGTGCCAGCACCCGGGGGGTAGGGAATCAGCCCCAGCATTTT | CASTRGVGNQPQHF
. | . | TRBJ2-3 | TRBV5-6 | TGTGCCAGCAGCTTGGGGGCTACAGATACGCAGTATTTT | CASSLGATDTQYF
. | . | TRBJ2-2 | TRBV9 | TGTGCCAGCAGCGCCGGACGGGGGGCGTCAGGGGAGCTGTTTTTT | CASSAGRGASGELFF
. | once | TRBJ2-1 | TRBV7-9 | TGTGCCAGCAGCCCGGAGACAGTCAATGAGCAGTTCTTC | CASSPETVNEQFF
. | . | TRBJ1-3 | TRBV2 | TGTGCCAGCAGCCGACCCGGGGGAGTGAGAAACACCATATATTTT | CASSRPGGVRNTIYF
. | . | TRBJ2-5 | TRBV5-1 | TGCGCCAGCAGTATGCGGGACCCCTGGCGGGAGACCCAGTACTTC | CASSMRDPWRETQYF
TRBD1 | . | TRBJ1-1 | TRBV5-4 | TGTGCCAGCAGCTTGAGGGACAGGATGGACACTGAAGCTTTCTTT | CASSLRDRMDTEAFF
TRBD1 | . | TRBJ2-1 | TRBV4-2 | TGTGCCAGCAGCCTGGGACAGGGAAGCTCCTACAATGAGCAGTTCTTC | CASSLGQGSSYNEQFF
TRBD1 | . | TRBJ1-5 | TRBV27 | TGTGCCAGCAGTCCCTTGGGACAGACTTATAGCAATCAGCCCCAGCATTTT | CASSPLGQTYSNQPQHF
. | . | TRBJ2-5 | TRBV13 | TGTGCCAGCAGCGCACAGGGAGTGGAGGAGACCCAGTACTTC | CASSAQGVEETQYF
TRBD1 | . | TRBJ1-1 | TRBV19 | TGTGCCAGTAGTATAGACCGCCCGTGGCAGGGGGGTATAGGCAGAGCTGAAGCTTTCTTT | CASSIDRPWQGGIGRAEAFF
. | . | TRBJ2-5 | TRBV6-4 | TGTGCCAGCAGTCCGAAGGGGGACCCCCAAGAGACCCAGTACTTC | CASSPKGDPQETQYF
TRBD1 | . | TRBJ2-5 | TRBV10-2 | TGCGCCAGCAGTGAGTTCCGGACAGGGTCAGAGACCCAGTACTTC | CASSEFRTGSETQYF
. | . | TRBJ2-5 | TRBV7-7 | TGTGCTAGCAGCTTAGCTCCCGGGGCCCAGTACTTC | CASSLAPGAQYF
TRBD1 | . | TRBJ2-3 | TRBV4-3 | TGCGCCAGCAGCCAAGGCCCGACAGGGGGTAGAGCAGATACGCAGTATTTT | CASSQGPTGGRADTQYF
. | once | TRBJ2-7 | TRBV30 | TGTGCCTGGAGTTTTACAGTCTCCTACGAGCAGTACTTC | CAWSFTVSYEQYF
. | few | TRBJ1-2 | TRBV4-1 | TGCGCCAGCAGCCGGCCCCTGGGGGACACCTATGGCTACACCTTC | CASSRPLGDTYGYTF
TRBD1 | . | TRBJ2-7 | TRBV14 | TGTGCCAGCAGCCTGCGGACAGGGGGGAGGTCCTACGAGCAGTACTTC | CASSLRTGGRSYEQYF
. | . | TRBJ1-2 | TRBV7-3 | TGTGCCAGCAGCTTGGGGCAGGGAACAAACTATGGCTACACCTTC | CASSLGQGTNYGYTF
. | . | TRBJ2-1 | TRBV6-1 | TGTGCCACCACACCAAGCGGCTCCTACAATGAGCAGTTCTTC | CATTPSGSYNEQFF
TRBD1 | . | TRBJ1-3 | TRBV19 | TGTGCCAGTAGCACAGGGGGCGCAGGTGGAAACACCATATATTTT | CASSTGGAGGNTIYF
. | . | TRBJ1-5 | TRBV19 | TGTGCCAGTAGTATGGATCAGCAGGGAGGGGGAATTAAGCCCCAGCATTTT | CASSMDQQGGGIKPQHF
. | . | TRBJ1-1 | TRBV6-5 | TGTGCCAGCAGTTCCCAGGGACACCTGAACACTGAAGCTTTCTTT | CASSSQGHLNTEAFF
. | . | TRBJ1-1 | TRBV12-5 | TGTGCTAGTGGTTTGTCGGGGAACACTGAAGCTTTCTTT | CASGLSGNTEAFF
. | . | TRBJ1-1 | TRBV11-2 | TGTGCCAGCAGCTCGAGTGCAGGGATGAACACTGAAGCTTTCTTT | CASSSSAGMNTEAFF
. | . | TRBJ1-5 | TRBV27 | TGTGCCAGCAGTTTACCCGGGGTCAATCAGCCCCAGCATTTT | CASSLPGVNQPQHF
. | few | TRBJ1-1 | TRBV30 | TGTGCCTGGAGGAGGCGGGACACTGAAGCTTTCTTT | CAWRRRDTEAFF
TRBD2 | . | TRBJ2-1 | TRBV11-2 | TGTGCCAGCAGCGCCGGGACTAGCGGGGGGAAATGGGATGAGCAGTTCTTC | CASSAGTSGGKWDEQFF
TRBD2 | once | TRBJ2-1 | TRBV5-4 | TGTGCCAGCAGCTTCGGGGCTAGCGGAGCACGTTACAATGAGCAGTTCTTC | CASSFGASGARYNEQFF
TRBD2 | . | TRBJ2-2 | TRBV7-6 | TGTGCCAGCAGCCATACGACTAGCGCCTGGGGGGAGCTGTTTTTT | CASSHTTSAWGELFF
. | . | TRBJ1-5 | TRBV6-5 | TGTGCCAGTGGCCCGGGAGGGGGCAATCAGCCCCAGCATTTT | CASGPGGGNQPQHF
. | . | TRBJ2-7 | TRBV6-1 | TGTGCCAGCAGTGTAACGGTCACAGGGATTTCTAACGAGCAGTACTTC | CASSVTVTGISNEQYF
. | . | TRBJ2-3 | TRBV6-5 | TGTGCCAGCAGTTATGAGGTGGCAGACACAGATACGCAGTATTTT | CASSYEVADTDTQYF
TRBD1 | . | TRBJ1-4 | TRBV18 | TGTGCCAGCTCACCCGGGGACAGGCTCCCTGAAAAACTGTTTTTT | CASSPGDRLPEKLFF
TRBD1 | few | TRBJ2-7 | TRBV5-6 | TGTGCCAGCAGCTTGTACCCGGGACAGGGTGTCGAGCAGTACTTC | CASSLYPGQGVEQYF
TRBD2 | few | TRBJ2-3 | TRBV7-3 | TGTGCCAGCAGCTTAGGTCTAGCGGGAGGCCCCGTCAGGGATACGCAGTATTTT | CASSLGLAGGPVRDTQYF
. | . | TRBJ1-3 | TRBV30 | TGTGCCTGGAGTGTAGCCGCCGGGGGAGGGTCTGGAAACACCATATATTTT | CAWSVAAGGGSGNTIYF